These 25 T cell receptor beta chains were sequenced from one sample in a study of T cell repertoires in cytomegalovirus infection. TCRdb itself ran the reads through MiXCR, one entry per CDR3 protein. The data show 630,000 or so distinct CDR3 sequences, with approximately 24% seen just once and approximately 8% held by the top ten. Sequenced: CD8+ T cells from PBMCs. The origin of the receptors is a human donor in good health (CMV status not recorded). Some clones in this sample may be carry-over from other donors' samples.

This clonotype was recorded many times. J is TRBJ2-1 and V is TRBV7-9, with D unresolved. The CDR3 sequence is 12 residues long. Germline CDR1 reads SEHNR; CDR2 reads FQNEAQ (reference sequence). The V end was cut by 6 bases, the J end by 4 bases, with 7 bases between. The DNA of the CDR3 is TGTGCCAGCAGAATTGGGTACAATGAGCAGTTCTTC. Residues: CASRIGYNEQFF. Complete variable domain (other parts from reference TRBV7-9 and TRBJ2-1): DTGVSQNPRHKITKRGQNVTFRCDPISEHNRLYWYRQTLGQGPEFLTYFQNEAQLEKSRLLSDRFSAERPKGSFSTLEIQRTEQGDSAMYLCASRIGYNEQFFGPGTRLTVL.

The chain uses TRBV4-2 and TRBJ2-3, with a tentative D call TRBD1 (8 bases). Germline V gene sequence: CDR1 LGHNA, CDR2 YNFKEQ. Trimming left V 1 base short and J 5 bases short, with 25 bases between. This CDR3 contains 19 residues. CDR3 sequence: CASSQGAGGAGGAGDTQYF. As DNA, the CDR3 is TGTGCCAGCAGCCAAGGGGCAGGGGGCGCAGGGGGGGCCGGAGATACGCAGTATTTT.

This clonotype appeared a few times. This sequence joins TRBV27 and TRBJ1-2, with D unclear. V lost 7 bases and J lost 7, with 13 bases in between. The CDR3 runs to 12 residues. Germline CDR1 and CDR2: MNHEY and SMNVEV (reference sequence). CDR3 residues: CASTDGSRGYTF. In DNA, the CDR3 is TGTGCCAGCACTGACGGGTCGCGTGGCTACACCTTC.

The J gene is TRBJ2-1, the V gene TRBV20-1; no clear D. CDR3 size: 14 residues. Trimming removed 5 bases at V and 3 bases at J, with 14 bases between. CDR1 DFQATT and CDR2 SNEGSKA come from the germline V gene (reference sequence). CDR3 in DNA: TGCAGTGCTCAGGACGTGAAAGTCTACAATGAGCAGTTCTTC. It translates to CSAQDVKVYNEQFF.

This clonotype was detected ten times or more. The chain carries TRBV6-5 and TRBJ2-3; D is undetermined. This CDR3 has 13 amino acids. Germline V CDR1 and CDR2: MNHEY, SVGAGI. Trimming removed 3 bases at V and 1 base at J, with 5 bases between. The CDR3 DNA follows: TGTGCCAGCAGTTATCCGGGCACAGATACGCAGTATTTT. Translated, it gives CASSYPGTDTQYF.

The rearrangement joins TRBV2 to TRBJ1-2, with D uncertain. Germline CDR1 SNHLY, CDR2 FYNNEI. The CDR3 runs 14 residues. V was pared by 2 bases and J by 0 bases, with 7 bases between. CDR3 in amino acids: CASSEYSSNYGYTF. The CDR3 nucleotides are TGTGCCAGCAGTGAATACTCGTCTAACTATGGCTACACCTTC.

This clonotype occurred a few times. The chain uses TRBV15 and TRBJ1-1, with 7 bases that match TRBD1. The CDR3 spans 15 residues. CDR1 and CDR2 from the germline V gene are LNHNV and YYDKDF (reference sequence). The V gene end was trimmed by 4 bases and the J gene end by 1 base; junction bases not matched to a gene: 6. The CDR3 DNA reads as TGTGCCACCAGCAAACCAGGGGGAAGGAACACTGAAGCTTTCTTT. This translates into CATSKPGGRNTEAFF.

The rearrangement uses TRBV10-3 and TRBJ2-3; D is tentatively TRBD1 or TRBD2 (6 bases each). Trimming took 8 bases from V and 1 from J, leaving 16 bases between them. CDR1 and CDR2 (germline): ENHRY, SYGVKD. This CDR3 contains 15 residues. CDR3 sequence (DNA): TGTGCCATCTTAACGGGGGCCTACGGCACAGATACGCAGTATTTT. Translated: CAILTGAYGTDTQYF.

There are a few counts of this clonotype. The rearrangement joins TRBV10-3 to TRBJ2-1, with TRBD1 matching over 7 bases. The germline CDR1 and CDR2 sequences are ENHRY and SYGVKD. V trimming: 6 bases; J trimming: 7 bases; junction bases outside the gene matches: 3. The CDR3 length is 12 residues. This CDR3 reads CAIRVTGNEQFF. The CDR3 bases are TGTGCCATCAGGGTGACAGGGAATGAGCAGTTCTTC.

The V gene is TRBV4-1, the J gene TRBJ2-1, with 14 bases aligning to TRBD2. This CDR3 has 20 residues. After removal of 3 bases from V and 0 bases from J, the junction contained 10 bases not matched to a gene. Germline V gene sequence: CDR1 MGHRA, CDR2 YSYEKL. The CDR3 loop reads CASSQFPGLAGEISYNEQFF. CDR3 nucleotides: TGCGCCAGCAGCCAGTTTCCGGGACTAGCGGGGGAAATCTCCTACAATGAGCAGTTCTTC.

This chain uses TRBV19 with TRBJ1-1, with 8 positions matching TRBD1. The CDR3 has 14 residues. Unmatched junction bases numbered 3, after V lost 2 bases and J lost 4 bases. Germline values: CDR1 LNHDA, CDR2 SQIVND (reference sequence). CDR3 DNA sequence: TGTGCCAGTAGTATATCAGGGGGCGGCACTGAAGCTTTCTTT. Translating gives CASSISGGGTEAFF.

This clonotype turned up a few times. The CDR3 spells CATTDGTLTDTQYF. CDR3 DNA sequence: TGTGCCACCACAGACGGGACGCTCACAGATACGCAGTATTTT. This sequence joins TRBV25-1 and TRBJ2-3, with D tentatively TRBD1 or TRBD2 (5 bases each). From germline, CDR1 is MGHDK and CDR2 SYGVNS. The CDR3 runs to 14 residues. Deletions cut 10 bases from V and 2 bases from J, with 16 bases between.

This clonotype was detected only once. The chain employs TRBV27 and TRBJ2-7, with 7 bases that match TRBD2. Germline CDR1 and CDR2: MNHEY and SMNVEV (reference sequence). After removal of 11 bases from V and 0 bases from J, the junction contained 7 bases not matched to a gene. This CDR3 is built from 13 residues. CDR3 nucleotide sequence: TGTGCCGGCGCTAGCGGCTCCTCCTACGAGCAGTACTTC. Translating it yields CAGASGSSYEQYF.

This clonotype was seen a handful of times. This chain uses TRBV20-1 with TRBJ1-1, with 7 bases lining up with TRBD1. The CDR3 runs to 11 residues. V shed 2 bases, J shed 9 bases, and the junction held 3 bases outside the gene matches. CDR1 and CDR2 (germline): DFQATT, SNEGSKA (reference sequence). The CDR3 loop is CSARQDRKAFF. The CDR3 nucleotides read TGCAGTGCTAGACAGGACAGGAAAGCTTTCTTT.

The V and J genes are TRBV7-3 and TRBJ1-2; no clear D gene. CDR3 size: 15 residues. V was clipped by 5 bases and J by 8 bases, with 21 bases between them. Germline CDR1 is SGHTA and CDR2 is FQGTGA. The CDR3, as DNA: TGTGCCAGCAGCCAATCCCCCGGCCCTATGGGAGGCTACACCTTC. It translates to CASSQSPGPMGGYTF.

The gene calls are TRBV6-1 and TRBJ1-6; D gene ambiguous. The CDR3 is 16 residues long. V was pared by 8 bases and J by 2 bases, with 16 bases between. From germline, CDR1 is MNHNS and CDR2 SASEGT. Here the CDR3 DNA reads TGTGCCAGCCGACCGGAGTTGATCGCCTATAATTCACCCCTCCACTTT. This codes for CASRPELIAYNSPLHF.

This chain connects TRBV19 to TRBJ2-5, with D tentatively TRBD1 (6 bases). Trimming shortened V by 11 bases and J by 1 base, and 20 bases separated the two germline ends. Germline CDR1 LNHDA, CDR2 SQIVND (reference sequence). This CDR3 region has 15 residues. The CDR3 nucleotides are TGTGCCTCTGCGACAGGCCCCTACCCCCAAGAGACCCAGTACTTC. Protein sequence: CASATGPYPQETQYF.

The V and J genes are TRBV29-1 and TRBJ1-2; D remains ambiguous. V shed 5 bases and J shed 0 bases, with 7 bases lying between them. The CDR3 is 12 residues long. Looked up from germline, CDR1 is SQVTM and CDR2 is ANQGSEA. The CDR3 region is CSVSDTNYGYTF. In nucleotides, the CDR3 is TGCAGCGTTTCCGACACTAACTATGGCTACACCTTC.

The CDR3 DNA follows: TGCGCCAGCAGTCAAGCGGGAGAACACTACGAGCAGTACTTC. Protein product: CASSQAGEHYEQYF. J is TRBJ2-7 and V is TRBV23-1; 7 bases agree with TRBD2. TRBV23-1 falls under the ORF class, with uncertain function. The CDR3 spans 14 residues. V trimming: 2 bases; J trimming: 3 bases; junction bases outside the gene matches: 4.

The V call is TRBV29-1, the J call TRBJ1-2; D is perhaps TRBD1 (5 bases). The CDR3 length is 13 residues. Germline-derived CDR1 and CDR2 are SQVTM and ANQGSEA. V shed 3 bases and J shed 6 bases, with 14 bases lying between them. Here the CDR3 DNA reads TGCAGCGTTGACCCACCCCAGGGCGATGGCTACACCTTC. Amino acids: CSVDPPQGDGYTF.

V gene TRBV7-9 combines with J gene TRBJ2-5; no reliable D call. CDR1 and CDR2 (germline): SEHNR, FQNEAQ (reference sequence). V lost 8 bases and J 3 bases, leaving 16 bases between the germline ends. The CDR3 length is 14 residues. CDR3 in amino acids: CASGPGLGEETQYF. CDR3 sequence (DNA): TGTGCCAGCGGGCCCGGCCTAGGAGAAGAGACCCAGTACTTC.

The chain is built from TRBV11-2 and TRBJ2-3; the match to TRBD2 covers 13 bases. This CDR3 comprises 19 residues. CDR1 and CDR2 (germline): SGHAT, FQNNGV. The V segment lost 2 bases and the J segment 5 bases; nucleotides outside the gene matches: 13. Here the CDR3 reads CASSLSPDTSGGAIDTQYF. The CDR3 region has the DNA TGTGCCAGCAGCTTAAGCCCCGACACTAGCGGGGGGGCCATAGATACGCAGTATTTT.

This clonotype was observed a few times. The chain employs TRBV4-1 and TRBJ1-1; D remains ambiguous. Germline V lookup: CDR1 MGHRA, CDR2 YSYEKL. V was cut by 0 bases and J by 3 bases, with 11 bases left in between. CDR3 length: 15 amino acids. CDR3: CASSQDQVGYTEAFF. CDR3 sequence (DNA): TGCGCCAGCAGCCAAGATCAAGTCGGATACACTGAAGCTTTCTTT.

This clonotype was picked up a small number of times. This chain links TRBV14 with TRBJ1-1; D ambiguous. V lost 4 bases and J lost 3, with 6 bases in between. There are 12 residues in the CDR3. The V gene's germline CDR1 is SGHDN and CDR2 FVKESK. The CDR3 loop is CASSRPDTEAFF. The DNA for the CDR3 is TGTGCCAGCAGCCGCCCGGACACTGAAGCTTTCTTT.

This clonotype has more than one count but fewer than ten. The chain joins TRBV7-8 to TRBJ1-1, with 7 bases aligning to TRBD1. The CDR3 runs 14 residues. Germline trimming cut 5 bases from V and 6 bases from J; bases unmatched to any gene: 9. Per the germline V gene, CDR1 is SGHVS and CDR2 is FQNEAQ. The CDR3 region has the DNA TGTGCCAGCAGCGCAGACAGGGACTCGGCTGAAGCTTTCTTT. Translated, it gives CASSADRDSAEAFF.